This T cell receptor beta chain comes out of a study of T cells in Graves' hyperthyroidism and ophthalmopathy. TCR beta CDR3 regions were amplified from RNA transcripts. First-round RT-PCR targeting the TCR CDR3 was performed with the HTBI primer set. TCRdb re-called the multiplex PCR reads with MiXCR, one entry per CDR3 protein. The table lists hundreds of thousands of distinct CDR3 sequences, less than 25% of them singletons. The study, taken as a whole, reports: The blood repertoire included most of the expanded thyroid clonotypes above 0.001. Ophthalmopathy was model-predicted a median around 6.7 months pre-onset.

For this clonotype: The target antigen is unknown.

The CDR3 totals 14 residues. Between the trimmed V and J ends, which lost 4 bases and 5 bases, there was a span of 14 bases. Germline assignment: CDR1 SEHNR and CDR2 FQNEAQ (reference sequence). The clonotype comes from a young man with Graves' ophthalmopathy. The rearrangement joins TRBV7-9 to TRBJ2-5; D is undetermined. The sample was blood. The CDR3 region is CASSSPGDEETQYF. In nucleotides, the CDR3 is TGTGCCAGCAGCTCCCCTGGGGATGAGGAGACCCAGTACTTC. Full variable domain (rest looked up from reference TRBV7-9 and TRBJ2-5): DTGVSQNPRHKITKRGQNVTFRCDPISEHNRLYWYRQTLGQGPEFLTYFQNEAQLEKSRLLSDRFSAERPKGSFSTLEIQRTEQGDSAMYLCASSSPGDEETQYFGPGTRLLVL.